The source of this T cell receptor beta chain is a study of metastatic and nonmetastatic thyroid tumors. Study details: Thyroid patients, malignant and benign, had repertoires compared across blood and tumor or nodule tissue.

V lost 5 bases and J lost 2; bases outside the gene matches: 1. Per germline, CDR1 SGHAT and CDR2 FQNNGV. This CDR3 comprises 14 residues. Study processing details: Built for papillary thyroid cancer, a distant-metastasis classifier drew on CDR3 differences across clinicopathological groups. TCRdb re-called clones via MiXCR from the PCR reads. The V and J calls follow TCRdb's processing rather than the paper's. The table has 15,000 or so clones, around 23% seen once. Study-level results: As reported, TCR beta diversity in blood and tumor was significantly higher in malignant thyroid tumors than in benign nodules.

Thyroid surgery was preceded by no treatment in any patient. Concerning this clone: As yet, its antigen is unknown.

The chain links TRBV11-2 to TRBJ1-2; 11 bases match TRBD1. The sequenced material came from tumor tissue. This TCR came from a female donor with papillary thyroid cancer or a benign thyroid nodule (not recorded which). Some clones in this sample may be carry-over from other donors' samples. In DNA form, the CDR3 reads TGTGCCAGCAGCCGGGACAGGGGGAACTATGGCTACACCTTC. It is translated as CASSRDRGNYGYTF.